Given below is one TCR beta chain in context. Its antigen target is currently unknown. A much more abundant neighbour one base away suggests this may be a read error. Libraries of naive CD8 T cells were generated from roughly 20,000 to 1,000,000 sorted cells, with 10%, 30% or 50% of the purified RNA used. Naive CD8 T cells were FACS-sorted as CD8+CD4-CCR7+CD45RA+ on a BD FACSAria II into RLT Plus buffer. To test detection sensitivity, Jurkat RNA equivalent to more than 8 TCR copies was spiked into samples of about 19,000-1,000,000 naive CD8 T cells. Enrichment of CD8 T cells was performed with RosetteSep CD8+ T Cell Enrichment Cocktail and Ficoll-Paque, after which ACK red cell lysis was carried out. The data were obtained in a study of molecular identifiers for immune sequencing clone quantification listed by TCRdb under 2018. Turning to the overall study: For a replicate experiment, RNA from approximately 20,000 or 100,000 naive CD8 T cells was divided into five aliquots, and four of the five aliquots were sequenced. This methods study used CD8 T cells to benchmark TCR RNA copy counting and molecular-identifier clustering-based TCR repertoire sequencing (MIDCIRS).

Study-wide conclusions, independent of this receptor: Spiked-in Jurkat TCR RNA (approximately eleven copies' worth), which is not part of the donor repertoire, was contained in the naive libraries. Highly expanded clone sizes could be underestimated if identical TCR molecules share a barcode. Without barcode sub-clustering, chimeric consensus sequences inflated TCR diversity; chimeras reached as high as 47%. Spiked-in Jurkat TCR RNA equivalent to a single cell was reported to be detectable even among approximately 1 million naive CD8 T cells. Modeling estimated 3 to 3.5 recovered TCR RNA copies per cell, compared with about 9.8 by digital PCR, which implies 30% to 35% capture efficiency. In CMV-specific effector cells, over 97% of molecules were held by clones above 20 RNA copies, whereas under 1% of molecules were held by such clones in naive cells.

The germline V gene sets CDR1 to LGHNA and CDR2 to YSLEER. The CDR3 holds 16 amino acids from the cysteine to the phenylalanine. This entry keeps only the CDR3 DNA: 48 bases, framed from base 1. The library was obtained by PCR. The sequencer was a NextSeq 500. Bulk TCR libraries were prepared as previously described, using TCR primers listed in Table S5. Total RNA was purified with the Qiagen AllPrep DNA/RNA kit. Before any analysis, reads coming from multiple sequencing runs of the same library were combined into one pool. The study's own analysis went as follows. Reads were retained only if the reads had an exact TCR constant sequence, and the retained reads were trimmed to 150 nt and grouped according to their 12-nt molecular barcodes. Reads inside each barcode group were sub-clustered using a 15% Levenshtein threshold, and a quality-weighted consensus sequence was constructed for each RNA molecule. Non-functional sequences were excluded, and lower-count sequences lying one edit away from another sequence were also excluded. Based on fitting two negative binomial distributions, any barcode sub-cluster with under 20% of the maximum read count was discarded. TCRdb's own reprocessing of the public reads used fastp at Q25 and MiXCR and kept productive beta chains. Each entry merges the rows of one CDR3 protein and shows their most common DNA and genes. The V and J calls reflect TCRdb's pipeline rather than the authors' work. The sample table lists some 590,000 distinct CDR3 sequences, about 25% of them with a count of one. 0.78% of the sample belongs to the ten largest clones.

The chain uses TRBV4-3 and TRBJ1-3, with the D gene not confidently named. The specimen sequenced was naive CD8+ T cells from blood, with Jurkat cell RNA spiked in. The sample's cell subset or site label, in plain terms: FACS-sorted CD8+CD4-CCR7+CD45RA+ naive T cells. This clonotype was obtained from a human donor in good health. Some libraries in this study had Jurkat cell RNA spiked in. The DNA sequence is given as TGCTCCAGCAGCCAAGATCAGGCGGGAGATGGAAACACCATATATTTT. Its coded protein is CSSSQDQAGDGNTIYF.